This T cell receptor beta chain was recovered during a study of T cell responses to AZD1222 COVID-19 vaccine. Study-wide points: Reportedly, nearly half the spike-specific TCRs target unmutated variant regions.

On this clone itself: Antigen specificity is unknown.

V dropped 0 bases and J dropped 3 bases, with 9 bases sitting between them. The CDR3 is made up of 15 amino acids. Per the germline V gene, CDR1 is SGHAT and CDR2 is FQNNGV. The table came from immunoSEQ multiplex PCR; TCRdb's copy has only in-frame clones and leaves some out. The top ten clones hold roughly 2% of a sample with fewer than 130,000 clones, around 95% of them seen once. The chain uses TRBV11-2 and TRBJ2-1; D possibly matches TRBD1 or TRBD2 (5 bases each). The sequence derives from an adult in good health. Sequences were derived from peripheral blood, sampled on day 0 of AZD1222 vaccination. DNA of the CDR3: TGTGCCAGCAGCTTAGATCAGGGAGTCTACAATGAGCAGTTCTTC. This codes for CASSLDQGVYNEQFF.